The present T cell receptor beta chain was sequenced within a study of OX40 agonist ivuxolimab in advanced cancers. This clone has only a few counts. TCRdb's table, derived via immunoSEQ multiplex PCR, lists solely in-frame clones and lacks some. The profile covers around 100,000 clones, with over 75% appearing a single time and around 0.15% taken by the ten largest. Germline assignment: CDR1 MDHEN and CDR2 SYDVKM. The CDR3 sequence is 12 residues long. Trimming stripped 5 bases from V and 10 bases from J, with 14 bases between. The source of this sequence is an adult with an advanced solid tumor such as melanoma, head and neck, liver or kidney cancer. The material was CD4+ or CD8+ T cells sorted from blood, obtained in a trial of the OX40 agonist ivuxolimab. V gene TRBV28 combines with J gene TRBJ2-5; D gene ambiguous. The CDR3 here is CASSITLTGQYF. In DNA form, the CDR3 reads TGTGCCAGCAGTATTACACTTACGGGCCAGTACTTC. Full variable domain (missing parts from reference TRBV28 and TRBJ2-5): DVKVTQSSRYLVKRTGEKVFLECVQDMDHENMFWYRQDPGLGLRLIYFSYDVKMKEKGDIPEGYSVSREKKERFSLILESASTNQTSMYLCASSITLTGQYFGPGTRLLVL.